The 20 T cell receptor beta chains below all came from one sample that was sequenced in a study of blood T cell repertoires in COVID-19. Profiled with immunoSEQ multiplex PCR; TCRdb holds only in-frame clones, not every one. The repertoire holds 320,000 or so clones, with around 90% as singletons. Material: PBMCs or T cells enriched from blood (not recorded which). The receptors shown here come from a man between 60 and 75 years old who had recovered from COVID-19.

V is TRBV28 and J is TRBJ1-2, with a possible D match to TRBD1 (6 bases). The germline CDR1 and CDR2 sequences are MDHEN and SYDVKM. CDR3 size: 14 residues. V lost 6 bases, J lost 4 bases, and 15 bases lay in between. In DNA, the CDR3 is TGTGCCAGCAGCACAGGGACCTACCTCTATGGCTACACCTTC. This translates into CASSTGTYLYGYTF.

CDR3 sequence reads: CASSRTGNTDTQYF. The CDR3 nucleotides are TGTGCCAGCAGCCGAACGGGGAACACAGATACGCAGTATTTT. The chain has TRBV9 and TRBJ2-3; TRBD2 is a possible D gene (5 bases). Germline CDR1 SGDLS, CDR2 YYNGEE. The CDR3 runs 14 residues. With 4 bases removed from V and 2 bases from J, the gap between germline ends came to 11 bases.

The V gene is TRBV5-1, the J gene TRBJ1-6, with 8 bases aligning to TRBD1. CDR3 length: 15 residues. CDR1 SGHRS and CDR2 YFSETQ come from the germline V gene. The junction had 4 bases not matched to a gene; V was cut back by 2 bases and J by 6 bases. The CDR3 DNA is TGCGCCAGCAGCTTCGGACAGGGTGGTAATTCACCCCTCCACTTT. This sequence encodes CASSFGQGGNSPLHF.

The rearrangement joins TRBV19 to TRBJ2-6, with D possibly matching TRBD1 (5 bases). This CDR3 is 16 amino acids long. V lost 6 bases, J lost 0 bases, and 12 bases lay in between. Germline values: CDR1 LNHDA, CDR2 SQIVND (reference sequence). CDR3 sequence reads: CASRQGSGSGANVLTF. DNA for the CDR3: TGTGCCAGTAGGCAGGGTTCCGGCTCTGGGGCCAACGTCCTGACTTTC.

V is TRBV5-6 and J is TRBJ2-1, with 9 nucleotides matching TRBD2. Germline loops: CDR1 SGHDT, CDR2 YYEEEE. CDR3 size: 17 residues. J lost 4 bases, V lost 7 bases, and 15 bases had no gene match. CDR3 loop: CASRNSLAGEWYNEQFF. DNA for the CDR3: TGTGCCAGCCGAAATTCTTTAGCGGGAGAGTGGTACAATGAGCAGTTCTTC.

V is TRBV20-1 and J is TRBJ2-2; 7 bases fit TRBD1. The CDR3 extends over 14 amino acids. Germline values: CDR1 DFQATT, CDR2 SNEGSKA (reference sequence). J gave up 4 bases and V 3 bases, and 5 bases lay outside the gene matches. The CDR3 here is CSASFPGGTGELFF. CDR3 nucleotides: TGCAGTGCTAGTTTCCCAGGGGGCACCGGGGAGCTGTTTTTT.

The J gene is TRBJ1-1, the V gene TRBV28, with D possibly matching TRBD1 (6 bases). Trimming removed 7 bases at V and 5 bases at J, with 14 bases between. The CDR3 sequence is 13 residues long. Germline assignment: CDR1 MDHEN and CDR2 SYDVKM. This CDR3 is CASTSRGETEAFF. The DNA of the CDR3 is TGTGCCAGCACGTCCAGGGGTGAGACTGAAGCTTTCTTT.

This chain connects TRBV6-2 or TRBV6-3 to TRBJ2-7, with unresolved D. CDR3 size: 12 residues. Germline CDR1 and CDR2: MNHEY and SVGEGT. The V and J ends lost 4 bases and 0 bases respectively, with 4 bases between them. CDR3 residues: CASSSYSYEQYF. As DNA, the CDR3 is TGTGCCAGCAGTTCCTACTCCTACGAGCAGTACTTC.

CDR3 residues: CASSFLAGGIRNEQFF. The CDR3 nucleotides are TGTGCCAGCAGCTTCCTAGCGGGAGGTATAAGGAATGAGCAGTTCTTC. The chain combines TRBV11-2 with TRBJ2-1, with 11 nucleotides matching TRBD2. Germline trimming cut 3 bases from V and 7 bases from J; bases unmatched to any gene: 8. Germline V gives CDR1 SGHAT, CDR2 FQNNGV. The CDR3 totals 16 residues.

The V gene is TRBV7-3, the J gene TRBJ2-5; 9 bases line up with TRBD1. J gave up 1 base and V 2 bases, and 5 bases lay outside the gene matches. The CDR3 is 16 amino acids. Germline V lookup: CDR1 SGHTA, CDR2 FQGTGA. This CDR3 reads CASSLRWDRVQETQYF. The CDR3 bases are TGTGCCAGCAGCTTACGCTGGGACAGGGTCCAAGAGACCCAGTACTTC.

CDR3: CASSPQGQSGNTIYF. In nucleotides, the CDR3 is TGTGCCAGCAGCCCTCAAGGACAGTCTGGAAACACCATATATTTT. The chain links TRBV7-3 to TRBJ1-3; perhaps TRBD1 as D (6 bases). The CDR3 is 15 amino acids. V gave up 5 bases and J gave up 1 base, with 12 bases separating them. From germline, CDR1 is SGHTA and CDR2 FQGTGA.

This clone was seen a single time. The gene calls are TRBV4-3 and TRBJ1-2; no firm D call. The V end was cut by 0 bases, the J end by 5 bases, with 10 bases between. This CDR3 region has 14 residues. CDR1 is LGHNA, CDR2 YSLEER, per germline. The CDR3 region is CASSQEIFGYGYTF. DNA of the CDR3: TGCGCCAGCAGCCAAGAAATCTTCGGGTATGGCTACACCTTC.

The chain is built from TRBV2 and TRBJ1-6; tentative D call: TRBD1 (6 bases). Germline values: CDR1 SNHLY, CDR2 FYNNEI. The germline V and J ends were trimmed by 2 bases and 10 bases, with 12 bases remaining between them. The length of the CDR3 is 14 residues. CDR3 nucleotide sequence: TGTGCCAGCAGTGAAACGGACAGTAGATCACCCCTCCACTTT. Translated: CASSETDSRSPLHF.

This rearrangement joins TRBV19 to TRBJ2-1; TRBD2 matches at 10 bases. With V trimmed by 7 bases and J by 7 bases, 16 bases remained unmatched. This CDR3 is built from 17 residues. In germline, CDR1 is LNHDA, CDR2 SQIVND (reference sequence). The CDR3 spells CASMGLAGDKSGNEQFF. The CDR3 coding sequence is TGTGCCAGTATGGGGCTAGCGGGAGACAAATCGGGGAATGAGCAGTTCTTC.

V usage is TRBV20-1 and J usage is TRBJ2-1; 8 bases map to TRBD2. CDR1 DFQATT and CDR2 SNEGSKA come from the germline V gene (reference sequence). The CDR3 loop spans 15 amino acids. V lost 3 bases to trimming and J lost 2 bases; unmatched junction nucleotides: 6. The CDR3 spells CSASVAGGTYNEQFF. The CDR3 DNA sequence: TGCAGTGCTAGTGTCGCGGGAGGAACCTACAATGAGCAGTTCTTC.

The CDR3 region is CASEQGVYEQYF. The CDR3 DNA is TGTGCCAGCGAACAGGGGGTTTACGAGCAGTACTTC. The chain couples TRBV6-5 to TRBJ2-7; 8 bases match TRBD1. Germline assignment: CDR1 MNHEY and CDR2 SVGAGI. The CDR3 has 12 amino acids. V was pared by 8 bases and J by 4 bases, with 4 bases of the junction left unmatched.

This rearrangement joins TRBV27 to TRBJ2-6; TRBD1 aligns across 11 bases. This CDR3 is built from 20 residues. Germline CDR1 and CDR2: MNHEY and SMNVEV (reference sequence). Unmatched junction bases numbered 9, after V lost 1 base and J lost 1 base. The CDR3 loop is CASSLWFGGQGASGANVLTF. The DNA for the CDR3 is TGTGCCAGCAGTTTATGGTTTGGCGGACAGGGGGCTTCTGGGGCCAACGTCCTGACTTTC.

The gene calls are TRBV4-2 and TRBJ1-4; 9 bases fit TRBD1. Germline CDR1 LGHNA, CDR2 YNFKEQ. The CDR3 extends over 15 amino acids. V trimming: 5 bases; J trimming: 5 bases; junction bases outside the gene matches: 6. The DNA of the CDR3 is TGTGCCAGCAGCTCTTCCGGGACAGGGAATGAAAAACTGTTTTTT. It is translated as CASSSSGTGNEKLFF.

CDR3 in amino acids: CASSLPRQGFSYEQYF. CDR3 in DNA: TGTGCCAGCAGCTTGCCGAGACAAGGCTTCTCCTACGAGCAGTACTTC. J is TRBJ2-7 and V is TRBV5-4, with unresolved D. V lost 1 base and J lost 0, with 14 bases in between. Looked up from germline, CDR1 is SGHNT and CDR2 is YYREEE (reference sequence). The CDR3 contains 16 residues. The whole variable domain, remainder taken from reference TRBV5-4 and TRBJ2-7, is ETGVTQSPTHLIKTRGQQVTLRCSSQSGHNTVSWYQQALGQGPQFIFQYYREEENGRGNFPPRFSGLQFPNYSSELNVNALELDDSALYLCASSLPRQGFSYEQYFGPGTRLTVT.

The chain is built from TRBV5-4 and TRBJ2-7, with D hard to call. CDR3 length equals 13 residues. In germline, CDR1 is SGHNT, CDR2 YYREEE (reference sequence). V gave up 0 bases and J gave up 4 bases, with 8 bases separating them. The CDR3, as DNA: TGTGCCAGCAGCTTGGGACTTAGATACGAGCAGTACTTC. Its translation: CASSLGLRYEQYF.